These 7 T cell receptor beta chains were sequenced from one sample in a study of blood T cell repertoires in COVID-19. The assay was immunoSEQ multiplex PCR, and TCRdb's table has in-frame clones only and misses some. The table lists some 220,000 clones, 80% to 85% of them singletons, with about 3% in the top ten. Sequenced: peripheral blood. The receptors shown here come from a woman aged 25-40 years who had recovered from COVID-19.

V and J are TRBV10-2 and TRBJ1-5; D perhaps matches TRBD1 (5 bases). V gave up 0 bases and J gave up 0 bases, with 15 bases separating them. The CDR3 spans 18 residues. Per the germline V gene, CDR1 is WSHSY and CDR2 is SAAADI. The CDR3 protein is CASSESLGGRNSNQPQHF. CDR3 sequence (DNA): TGCGCCAGCAGTGAGTCGCTGGGGGGGAGGAATAGCAATCAGCCCCAGCATTTT.

CDR3 residues: CAISELAGPYMGYF. CDR3 nucleotides: TGTGCCATCAGTGAGTTAGCGGGGCCGTACATGGGGTACTTC. The rearrangement joins TRBV10-3 to TRBJ2-7, with 8 bases identical to TRBD2. The ends lost 1 base at V and 12 bases at J; junction bases unmatched: 11. CDR3 length equals 14 residues. Germline V gene lookup returns CDR1 ENHRY and CDR2 SYGVKD.

A few counts support this clone. The V and J genes are TRBV6-6 and TRBJ2-7, with TRBD1 matching over 11 bases. With V trimmed by 3 bases and J by 4 bases, 8 bases remained unmatched. Germline-derived CDR1 and CDR2 are MNHNY and SVGAGI (reference sequence). CDR3 length equals 16 residues. DNA for the CDR3: TGTGCCAGCAGTTATCCCCGGACAGGGGGCTTGTACGAGCAGTACTTC. Translating gives CASSYPRTGGLYEQYF.

The chain couples TRBV18 to TRBJ2-4, with 8 positions matching TRBD1. J lost 8 bases, V lost 0 bases, and 6 bases had no gene match. The CDR3 is made up of 15 amino acids. Germline-derived CDR1 and CDR2 are KGHSH and LQKENI. As DNA, the CDR3 is TGTGCCAGCTCACCACCTGAGACAGGGGCGGACATTCAGTACTTC. This encodes CASSPPETGADIQYF. The full variable domain, its missing parts supplied by reference TRBV18 and TRBJ2-4, is NAGVMQNPRHLVRRRGQEARLRCSPMKGHSHVYWYRQLPEEGLKFMVYLQKENIIDESGMPKERFSAEFPKEGPSILRIQQVVRGDSAAYFCASSPPETGADIQYFGAGTRLSVL.

CDR3 sequence (DNA): TGTGCCAGCAGGAATAGCCCATCCTCGGCGGGTAATGAAAAACTGTTTTTT. This translates into CASRNSPSSAGNEKLFF. V and J are TRBV11-2 and TRBJ1-4; D unclear. Germline assignment: CDR1 SGHAT and CDR2 FQNNGV. The CDR3 loop spans 17 amino acids. Trimming removed 6 bases from V and 4 bases from J, with 21 bases in between.

The chain links TRBV2 to TRBJ1-1; TRBD1 is a possible D gene (5 bases). V shed 6 bases and J shed 2 bases, with 10 bases lying between them. The CDR3 runs 13 residues. Germline loops: CDR1 SNHLY, CDR2 FYNNEI. The CDR3 region has the DNA TGTGCCAGCAGACTACAGGTAAACACTGAAGCTTTCTTT. Translation gives CASRLQVNTEAFF.

V usage is TRBV5-1 and J usage is TRBJ2-7, with TRBD2 matching over 7 bases. CDR1 and CDR2 from the germline V gene are SGHRS and YFSETQ. The CDR3 totals 15 residues. Unmatched junction bases numbered 5, after V lost 0 bases and J lost 2 bases. As DNA, the CDR3 is TGCGCCAGCAGCTTGGCGGGGCTAGCGGCCTACGAGCAGTACTTC. It translates to CASSLAGLAAYEQYF.